The 10 T cell receptor beta chains in this list originate from one sample, sequenced in a study of blood T cell repertoires in COVID-19. The data were produced by immunoSEQ multiplex PCR, yet TCRdb's version contains in-frame clones alone and is incomplete. In the table there are roughly 87,000 clones, about two thirds of which are singletons. Material: peripheral blood. The source is a woman aged 80 or over with acute or convalescent COVID-19.

The gene calls are TRBV19 and TRBJ1-5; no clear D. Trimming took off 6 bases at V and 5 bases at J, with 11 bases between the two ends. The germline V gene encodes CDR1 LNHDA and CDR2 SQIVND (reference sequence). The CDR3 totals 13 residues. Here the CDR3 DNA reads TGTGCCAGTAGCCTACGGTATTATCAGCCCCAGCATTTT. Its protein is CASSLRYYQPQHF.

The chain employs TRBV5-5 and TRBJ1-6; maybe TRBD1 (5 bases). The CDR3 is 16 residues long. Germline V CDR1 and CDR2: SGHKS, YYEKEE (reference sequence). Trimming removed 0 bases at V and 9 bases at J, with 16 bases between. The CDR3 DNA reads TGTGCCAGCAGCTTGGCTCAGGGTGAGGTCATTTCACCCCTCCACTTT. It encodes CASSLAQGEVISPLHF.

This sequence joins TRBV20-1 and TRBJ1-5; D not resolved. This CDR3 comprises 11 residues. CDR1 is DFQATT and CDR2 is SNEGSKA in the germline V gene (reference sequence). The V gene lost 5 bases and the J gene lost 5 bases, with 7 bases spanning the gap. This CDR3 reads CSAQAHQPQHF. In nucleotides, the CDR3 is TGCAGTGCTCAAGCCCATCAGCCCCAGCATTTT.

This clone was counted only a few times. J is TRBJ2-2 and V is TRBV9, with D unclear. Germline V CDR1 and CDR2: SGDLS, YYNGEE. Trimming left V 0 bases short and J 3 bases short, with 6 bases between. This CDR3 is built from 14 residues. The CDR3, as DNA: TGTGCCAGCAGCGTAGTCCAGGACACCGGGGAGCTGTTTTTT. Translating gives CASSVVQDTGELFF.

The CDR3 DNA is TGCGCCAGGGGACAGGGGATAGCAAATGAGCAGTTCTTC. Translated: CARGQGIANEQFF. The V gene is TRBV10-1, the J gene TRBJ2-1; 10 bases line up with TRBD1. The CDR3 contains 13 residues. V shed 9 bases, J shed 7 bases, and the junction held 6 bases outside the gene matches. CDR1 WNHNN and CDR2 SYGVQD come from the germline V gene (reference sequence).

This chain uses TRBV3-1 (or the pseudogene TRBV3-2) with TRBJ2-7; D is ambiguous. The CDR3 is 14 residues long. V was pared by 3 bases and J by 1 base, with 10 bases between. CDR1 and CDR2 (germline): LGHDT, YNNKEL (reference sequence). CDR3 sequence (DNA): TGTGCCAGCAGCCAGAGGCCGGGTTCCTACGAGCAGTACTTC. Amino acid sequence: CASSQRPGSYEQYF.

The chain couples TRBV4-3 to TRBJ2-3, with TRBD2 identical over 7 bases. The V gene end was trimmed by 3 bases and the J gene end by 3 bases; junction bases not matched to a gene: 6. Germline V CDR1 and CDR2: LGHNA, YSLEER. This CDR3 has 15 amino acids. CDR3 loop: CASSHLRGGTDTQYF. The CDR3 DNA sequence: TGCGCCAGCAGCCACCTAAGGGGAGGGACAGATACGCAGTATTTT.

The chain carries TRBV6-5 and TRBJ2-3, with TRBD1 matching 9 bases. There are 14 residues in the CDR3. Germline V gives CDR1 MNHEY, CDR2 SVGAGI. Trimming removed 10 bases from V and 1 base from J; junction bases left unmatched: 6. The CDR3 DNA sequence: TGTGCCACCCAACAGGGGGCCGGCACAGATACGCAGTATTTT. Amino acid sequence: CATQQGAGTDTQYF.

This clone showed up just a few times. The chain combines TRBV6-5 with TRBJ2-7, with D maybe TRBD2 (7 bases). Trimming left V 6 bases short and J 0 bases short, with 15 bases between. From germline, CDR1 is MNHEY and CDR2 SVGAGI. The CDR3 loop spans 15 amino acids. CDR3 sequence (DNA): TGTGCCAGCAGCCAGGGCGGGGGCCGCTCCTACGAGCAGTACTTC. As protein: CASSQGGGRSYEQYF.

This rearrangement joins TRBV5-1 to TRBJ2-1; D might be TRBD2 (5 bases). Germline lookup yields CDR1 SGHRS and CDR2 YFSETQ. This CDR3 comprises 16 residues. Trimming cost V 4 bases and J 0 bases, with 14 bases left between them. The CDR3 is CASSASGASSYNEQFF. The CDR3 DNA reads as TGCGCCAGCAGCGCCAGCGGAGCTAGCTCCTACAATGAGCAGTTCTTC.